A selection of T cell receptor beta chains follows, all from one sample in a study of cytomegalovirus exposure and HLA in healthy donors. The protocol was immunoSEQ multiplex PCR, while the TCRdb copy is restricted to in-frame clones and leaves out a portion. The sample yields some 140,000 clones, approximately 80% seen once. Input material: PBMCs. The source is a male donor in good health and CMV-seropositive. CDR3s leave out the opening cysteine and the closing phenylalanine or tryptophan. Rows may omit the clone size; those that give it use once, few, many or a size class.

ASSWTGGRSGANVLT - TRBJ2-6 TRBV5-1
ASSLFSPGTGGASGEAF once TRBJ1-1 TRBV21-1
ASSFGQDRVYQETQY - TRBJ2-5 TRBV28
ASSKERGYEQY - TRBJ2-7 TRBV7-2
ASRETENEKLF - TRBJ1-4 TRBV2
ASSIDLAGEGVDEQF - TRBJ2-1 TRBV19
ASSLGNFVTAPKNIQY - TRBJ2-4 TRBV7-3
ASSVEGGAVEQF - TRBJ2-1 TRBV9
ASSRGLAGGQETQY - TRBJ2-5 TRBV4-3
ASSTQGYTEAF - TRBJ1-1 TRBV5-1
ASSLGGDGYNEQF few TRBJ2-1 TRBV27
ASSTGGGVTEAF few TRBJ1-1 TRBV19
ASSLSFYNEQF - TRBJ2-1 TRBV4-3
ASSRPDNREGEKLF many TRBJ1-4 TRBV4-1
ARDRGRTDTQY - TRBJ2-3 TRBV30
ASSVGGSGLAGVYQETQY - TRBJ2-5 TRBV6-1
ATSSREAGNYGYT - TRBJ1-2 TRBV15
ASSYLGGGARYEQY - TRBJ2-7 TRBV6-5
ASSLSKVNEQF - TRBJ2-1 TRBV13
ASSRGLRGSVGNYGYT - TRBJ1-2 TRBV21-1
ASSRRPGQGGRSNQPQH - TRBJ1-5 TRBV2
ASSSSGRETQY - TRBJ2-5 TRBV7-6
ASSFFADTQY - TRBJ2-3 TRBV28
ASSELSSGAEQF few TRBJ2-1 TRBV6-1
ASSLTGSHEQY few TRBJ2-7 TRBV7-3
ASSLDVQVGLGGANVLT - TRBJ2-6 TRBV5-1
ASSKLTGGASNEQF - TRBJ2-1 TRBV7-6
AIRGTGGYEQY - TRBJ2-7 TRBV5-1
ASSVGDMGYT - TRBJ1-2 TRBV5-1
ASRAPSLNTGELF - TRBJ2-2 TRBV7-9
ASRDRVNTEAF - TRBJ1-1 TRBV6-5
ASSFRVGNQPQH - TRBJ1-5 TRBV19
ASSRGQGEYEQY few TRBJ2-7 TRBV25-1
ASSPGAGVFGTEAF - TRBJ1-1 TRBV6-6
ASSLDVLAGGIQETQY - TRBJ2-5 TRBV7-8
ASIQAGFADTQY - TRBJ2-3 TRBV7-9
ASSLGTSGGLSTDTQY once TRBJ2-3 TRBV7-3
ASSPPGLADSYEQY few TRBJ2-7 TRBV18
ASSDRQGAKSEAF - TRBJ1-1 TRBV7-6
ASSEPWGLAGAAYEQY - TRBJ2-7 TRBV6-1
ASTYIWGGTYEQY once TRBJ2-7 TRBV6-5
AISGDGTGGKNYGYT few TRBJ1-2 TRBV10-3
ASRLNGGGETQY - TRBJ2-5 TRBV6-6
ASSLGHKGVNTEAF - TRBJ1-1 TRBV5-4
ASSLEITGLNTEAF - TRBJ1-1 TRBV5-1
ASSQGAGGYAEAF - TRBJ1-1 TRBV11-2
ASSITGTGSYEQY - TRBJ2-7 TRBV19
ASSLAGQGANGANVLT - TRBJ2-6 TRBV7-2
ASRVRDSGDTI - TRBJ1-2 TRBV6-1
ASSYAGDATGELF - TRBJ2-2 TRBV6-5
ASSFPPEDREIYGYT - TRBJ1-2 TRBV5-1
AIRPGQGATDTQY - TRBJ2-3 TRBV10-3
ASSPWGGNTGELF - TRBJ2-2 TRBV27
ASSLDAGEWSEAF - TRBJ1-1 TRBV7-9
ASSLNTVNTEAF - TRBJ1-1 TRBV5-4
SVPGVAAYNEQF - TRBJ2-1 TRBV29-1
ASSLISSGGAYEQY - TRBJ2-7 TRBV27
AISDKDRAGYT once TRBJ1-2 TRBV10-3
ASSNTGGGSPLH once TRBJ1-6 TRBV19